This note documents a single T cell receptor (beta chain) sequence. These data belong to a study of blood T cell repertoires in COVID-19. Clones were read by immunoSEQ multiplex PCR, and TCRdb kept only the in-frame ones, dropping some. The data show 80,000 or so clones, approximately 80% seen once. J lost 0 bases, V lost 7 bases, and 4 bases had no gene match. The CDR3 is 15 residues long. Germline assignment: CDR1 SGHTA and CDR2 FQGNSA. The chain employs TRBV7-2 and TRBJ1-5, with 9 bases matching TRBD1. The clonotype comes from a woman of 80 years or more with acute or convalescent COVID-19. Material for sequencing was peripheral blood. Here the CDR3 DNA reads TGTGCCAGCAACCAGGACAGGGGTAGCAATCAGCCCCAGCATTTT. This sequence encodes CASNQDRGSNQPQHF.